This T cell receptor (beta chain) was profiled in a study of shared clonotypes between healthy human individuals (dated by TCRdb to 2020 to 2022). For the wider study: The cohort comprised a couple of women and a few men aged 18 to 49 years. For each donor, CD4 naive and CD4 memory were each given three plates, CD8 naive was given two plates, and CD8 memory was given one plate. To estimate repertoire size and how much clonotype sharing occurs between individuals, the study deeply sequenced the blood TCR repertoires of about five healthy adults. To increase sequencing depth and limit assay-specific biases, different laboratories used diverse techniques to prepare libraries and sequence TCR repertoires. Between about 0.85 and 9.5 billion PBMCs per donor were obtained by leukapheresis. The investigation overall reported the following: Pairwise subsampling indicated that sequencing depth was expected to affect the degree of clonotype sharing among donors. When several donors were compared, the shared fraction of clonotypes was about 5% for naive CD4, 3.5% to 4% for naive CD8, roughly 2.5% for memory CD4, and 0.35% to 0.5% for memory CD8. Sampling was limited to blood, and TCR repertoires in tissue likely differ from TCR repertoires in blood. Incomplete sequencing was indicated by rarefaction of sorted-subset datasets, despite the large sequencing depth. Compared with non-shared clonotypes, the clonotypes found in all four sorted-subset donors had higher generation probabilities. Because the study included only a small number of donors, the genetic and exposure-history diversity represented was limited. Naive subsets generally had larger estimated clonotype richness than memory subsets.

Using the deep immunoSEQ assay, multiplex PCR amplified TCR CDR3 regions from genomic DNA. For each cell subset, the extracted genomic DNA was distributed evenly across all wells of several immunoSEQ 96-well plates, and each plate served as one replicate. Each replicate PCR for sorted subsets received 200 ng genomic DNA, equal to 28,000 or so T cell genomes. Purified libraries were quantified with a Qubit 3.0 fluorometer, sized on a Bioanalyzer 2100, and re-quantified with the KAPA Library Quantification kit. Each immunoSEQ 96-well plate was sequenced on its own single-read 150-cycle Illumina NextSeq 550 flow cell. The original methods were these. The immunoSEQ output contained only junctional sequences without quality scores, so filtering could not match that applied to full-length reads. To assign V/J genes and CDR3, sequences were annotated using PyIR, a Python wrapper for IgBLAST v1.9, with IMGT germline references. Reads were filtered out if the reads had weak V/J assignments (E-value above 1e-6), no CDR3, stop codons, out-of-frame junctions, or ambiguous translated residues. V3J clonotypes were defined by identical inferred V gene, J gene, and CDR3 amino acid sequence. Percentage overlap between repertoires was computed as shared unique clonotypes divided by the size of the smaller repertoire. Repertoire richness was assessed with RTK rarefaction, the Chao1 estimator, and Recon v2.1 estimates of unobserved clonotypes. For all TCRbeta clonotypes obtained by the gDNA method from a handful of donors, generation probabilities were computed with OLGA. Drawn from immuneACCESS, this table holds only the in-frame rearrangements with V and J called that TCRdb kept. Clones are partly lost; checked studies trace under half to an unresolved V gene and leave the rest unexplained. Clone size and the V and J calls come from that table; the DNA yielded D and trimming. The table for this sample lists some 2 million clones; around 95% of them were counted only once. 0.13% of the sample goes to the ten largest clones.

The donors were healthy, HIV-negative adults with no recently reported acute infections or vaccinations. Every donor was a Caucasian adult living in Nashville, Tennessee, USA. CD4+ T cells were enriched through magnetic negative selection, after which naive cells were positively selected on CD45RA and the remaining negative fraction served as the memory subset. Blood was obtained by leukapheresis, after which PBMCs were separated by Ficoll-Histopaque density gradient centrifugation and cryopreserved in liquid nitrogen vapor phase. Analytical flow cytometry was used to check the purity and quantity of each magnetically sorted T cell population. Genomic DNA was isolated from each sorted fraction and quantified by UV absorbance on a Nanodrop 2000c. Reading from cysteine to phenylalanine, the CDR3 counts 14 amino acids. Only CDR3 DNA is held: 42 bases, read in frame from base 1. CDR1 MNHNY and CDR2 SVGAGI were looked up in the germline V gene (reference sequence). V loses 2 bases, J loses 0 bases, and the germline ends lie 7 bases apart.

Comment on this clone: Its antigen is not yet known. Base qualities are not recorded, but no much larger clone differs from it by a single base. This sample includes further DNA sequences coding for the same CDR3.

Material for sequencing was naive CD4+ T cells sorted from blood. Reading the label with the study, this specimen's cell subset or site is: CD45RA+ positively selected. The rearrangement joined TRBV6-6 to TRBJ1-1; a tentative D match to TRBD1 spans 5 bases. This TCR was recovered from a man younger than 30 in good health. CDR3 region: CASSYRQLNTEAFF. The DNA is as follows: TGTGCCAGCAGTTACCGACAGCTGAACACTGAAGCTTTCTTT.